Reported below is one T cell receptor (beta chain). No antigen is known for it. There are no base qualities to consult, and no much larger clone falls within one base. TCRbeta CDR3 regions were amplified from genomic DNA by means of the immunoSEQ Assay, a bias-controlled multiplex PCR. The published analysis was carried out like this. Within the assay, amplification of reference gene primers was used to estimate how many nucleated cells each sample contained. Sequence reads were collapsed and filtered to measure the absolute abundance of every unique TCRbeta CDR3 rearrangement. For each sample, productive Simpson clonality was calculated as the square root of Simpson's diversity index across productive rearrangements. Not all clones reach the TCRdb copy of this immuneACCESS table, which keeps in-frame sequences only. Checked studies attribute under half of the gap to unresolved V genes and leave the rest unexplained. That table is the source of V, J and clone size, and D and trimming were worked out from the DNA. The sample table contains fewer than 300,000 clones; only one count was recorded for roughly 84% of them. The ten largest clones capture roughly 3% of the sample.

CDR3 length: 14 amino acids, cysteine to phenylalanine. Only the CDR3 part of the read is kept: 42 bases, read in frame from the first base. V drops 1 base and J drops 8 bases, leaving 9 bases in between. From a lookup of the germline V gene, CDR1 and CDR2 are SGHTA and FQGNSA. The collaborating institutions used their own protocols to collect whole blood in K2EDTA tubes. Collaborator samples were shipped for TCRbeta analysis as frozen whole blood, isolated PBMCs, or DNA extracted from either sample type. The data belong to a study of blood T cell repertoires in COVID-19 (dated by TCRdb to 2020 to 2022). Notes on the research overall: Samples from collaborators originated in the United States, Italy and Spain and spanned both the acute and convalescent phases of COVID-19. The material from the prospective study consisted of cDNA or gDNA derived from T cells, B-cell-depleted T cells, or PBMCs. The dataset comprised deeply sampled blood TCRbeta repertoires from subjects exposed to, actively infected with, or recovered from COVID-19. A freely available public database, intended as a resource for researchers studying the immune response to SARS-CoV-2, is where the repertoires were released. Samples were obtained from the ongoing ImmuneRACE study (first 160 participants) and from over 1,000 subjects provided by 6 global collaborators. A de-identified subject ID, COVID-19 status, age in years and sex were almost always included in the sample metadata. HLA class I and class II types, where available, came from metadata supplied by the sample provider rather than from assay-based typing.

General study outcomes and caveats: How much clinical and demographic metadata was included differed by source and by participant, and the metadata was provided uncurated.

The receptor chain draws on TRBV7-2 and TRBJ1-6, and perhaps TRBD1 as D gene, on 6 matching bases. This sequence was found in a woman aged 18-35 years with acute or convalescent COVID-19. The sequenced sample was peripheral blood. The DNA sequence is given as TGTGCCAGCAGCTTAGTAGGGGGAGATTCACCCCTCCACTTT. Its protein is CASSLVGGDSPLHF.